What follows are 13 T cell receptor beta chains derived from one specimen sequenced in a study of post-analysis software for immune sequencing data. Study-wide results and limits: Elevated frequency relative to controls characterized four or five TRBV segments in patients, TRBV5-6, TRBV5-1 and TRBV20-1 among them.

Their antigens remain unidentified. The library was made from cDNA and included unique molecular identifiers. Via MiXCR, TCRdb re-called the PCR reads, giving one row per CDR3 protein. The sample consists of about 540,000 distinct CDR3 sequences, approximately 31% of them appearing once. Source material: blood. These receptors all stem from a girl aged 2-17 years with multiple sclerosis.

This clonotype was observed a handful of times. J is TRBJ2-1 and V is TRBV12-3 or TRBV12-4, with D tentatively TRBD2 (7 bases). V lost 5 bases and J lost 8, with 16 bases in between. The CDR3 runs 14 residues. Written as DNA, the CDR3 is TGTGCCAGCAGTCCGGGCGGGGGCGCGGATGAGCAGTTCTTC. Translated, it gives CASSPGGGADEQFF.

This chain joins TRBV29-1 and TRBJ2-7; 8 bases line up with TRBD2. Trimming cost V 5 bases and J 2 bases; bases outside gene matches: 2. This CDR3 contains 12 residues. Germline values: CDR1 SQVTM, CDR2 ANQGSEA. The CDR3 region has the DNA TGCAGCGTTCGGGGGGGGACCTACGAGCAGTACTTC. Encoded protein: CSVRGGTYEQYF.

V and J are TRBV20-1 and TRBJ1-1; no reliable D call. The CDR3 extends over 14 amino acids. The ends were cut back, 6 bases at V and 4 bases at J, with 18 bases in the middle. Germline V gene data show CDR1 as DFQATT and CDR2 as SNEGSKA (reference sequence). CDR3 coding DNA: TGCAGTGCCAGGAGACTCCGGGGAGGCACTGAAGCTTTCTTT. It yields the protein CSARRLRGGTEAFF.

This sequence joins TRBV27 and TRBJ2-1; D is undetermined. The CDR3 is made up of 14 amino acids. The germline V gene encodes CDR1 MNHEY and CDR2 SMNVEV (reference sequence). Trimming cost V 6 bases and J 2 bases, with 11 bases left between them. The CDR3 is CASRLGATYNEQFF. The DNA for the CDR3 is TGTGCCAGCAGGTTAGGCGCGACCTACAATGAGCAGTTCTTC.

With respect to this clonotype: An end of the junction does not agree with germline; a read error may underlie this. The chain is built from TRBV9 and TRBJ1-4; a possible D gene is TRBD1 (5 bases). The V gene's germline CDR1 is SGDLS and CDR2 YYNGEE. CDR3 length equals 16 residues. The DNA of the CDR3 is TGTGCCGGCAGCGTAGGCACAGGCGACGAGAATGAAAAACTGTTTTTT. Translating it yields CAGSVGTGDENEKLFF.

This clonotype was counted ten times or more. The chain is built from TRBV10-3 and TRBJ2-1; maybe TRBD1 (6 bases). Looked up from germline, CDR1 is ENHRY and CDR2 is SYGVKD. The CDR3 is made up of 15 amino acids. The germline V and J ends were trimmed by 2 bases and 8 bases, with 16 bases remaining between them. This CDR3 reads CAISEQGIGVDEQFF. DNA for the CDR3: TGTGCCATCAGTGAGCAGGGGATCGGAGTCGATGAGCAGTTCTTC.

V is TRBV14 and J is TRBJ2-5; D possibly corresponds to TRBD2 (5 bases). V shed 1 base and J shed 7 bases, with 13 bases lying between them. The CDR3 sequence is 14 residues long. Germline V gene sequence: CDR1 SGHDN, CDR2 FVKESK. CDR3 in amino acids: CASSQGSSGMTQYF. For the CDR3, the DNA is TGTGCCAGCAGCCAAGGCTCTTCGGGAATGACCCAGTACTTC.

This clonotype showed up just a few times. CDR3 in DNA: TGTGCCAGCAGCGTAGCAGGAAACTATGGCTACACCTTC. Encoded protein: CASSVAGNYGYTF. The rearrangement links TRBV9 to TRBJ1-2; D is ambiguous. CDR1 SGDLS and CDR2 YYNGEE come from the germline V gene. Trimming stripped 0 bases from V and 2 bases from J, with 5 bases between. The CDR3 runs to 13 residues.

This clonotype turned up a few times. This sequence joins TRBV7-3 and TRBJ1-5; D gene unclear. The CDR3 is 13 amino acids. V was clipped by 2 bases and J by 7 bases, with 9 bases between them. Germline V CDR1 and CDR2: SGHTA, FQGTGA. The CDR3, as DNA: TGTGCCAGCAGCTTAGGACCTGAACAGCCCCAGCATTTT. It translates to CASSLGPEQPQHF.

This chain uses TRBV11-2 with TRBJ1-1; TRBD1 is a possible D gene (6 bases). Germline V CDR1 and CDR2: SGHAT, FQNNGV. The CDR3 extends over 15 amino acids. With 0 bases removed from V and 5 bases from J, the gap between germline ends came to 13 bases. The CDR3 bases are TGTGCCAGCAGCTTAGATAATAGGGGGAGTACTGAAGCTTTCTTT. Its translation: CASSLDNRGSTEAFF.

The chain joins TRBV29-1 to TRBJ2-7, with D possibly matching TRBD2 (6 bases). V was cut by 5 bases and J by 5 bases, with 16 bases left in between. The CDR3 totals 13 residues. Germline V gene data show CDR1 as SQVTM and CDR2 as ANQGSEA. CDR3 in amino acids: CSVPGEAGDEQYF. The CDR3 DNA sequence: TGCAGCGTTCCGGGGGAGGCCGGCGACGAGCAGTACTTC.

The V and J genes are TRBV5-1 and TRBJ1-2; possibly TRBD1 for D (5 bases). The CDR3 is 15 residues long. In germline, CDR1 is SGHRS, CDR2 YFSETQ. V was clipped by 0 bases and J by 6 bases, with 15 bases between them. In nucleotides, the CDR3 is TGCGCCAGCAGCTTGGAAACGGGATTAGGGGATGGCTACACCTTC. It codes for CASSLETGLGDGYTF.

The gene calls are TRBV5-6 and TRBJ1-2, with TRBD1 as a possible D gene (6 bases). The CDR3 runs to 13 residues. Trimming pared 4 bases from V and 4 bases from J, leaving 11 bases between. Germline V CDR1 and CDR2: SGHDT, YYEEEE. In nucleotides, the CDR3 is TGTGCCAGCAGCCCGGGGGCAGTCTATGGCTACACCTTC. Protein product: CASSPGAVYGYTF.